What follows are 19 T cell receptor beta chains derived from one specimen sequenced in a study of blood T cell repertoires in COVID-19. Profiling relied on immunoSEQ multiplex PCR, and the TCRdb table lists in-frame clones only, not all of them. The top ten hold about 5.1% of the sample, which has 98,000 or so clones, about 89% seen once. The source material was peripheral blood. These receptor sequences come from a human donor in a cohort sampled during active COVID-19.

CDR3 nucleotides: TGTGCCAGCAGGAGCGGACAGTTCTACGAGCAGTACTTC. This sequence encodes CASRSGQFYEQYF. The chain recombines TRBV6-6 with TRBJ2-5; weak D call: TRBD1 (6 bases). The J call is in doubt because the DNA end fits TRBJ2-7 better. The CDR3 contains 13 residues. Germline V CDR1 and CDR2: MNHNY, SVGAGI (reference sequence).

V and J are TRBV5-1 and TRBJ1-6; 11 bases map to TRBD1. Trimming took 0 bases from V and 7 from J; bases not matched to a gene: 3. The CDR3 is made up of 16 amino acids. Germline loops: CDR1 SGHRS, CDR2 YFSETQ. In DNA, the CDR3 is TGCGCCAGCAGCTTGGACGGACAGGGGGCAAATTCACCCCTCCACTTT. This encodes CASSLDGQGANSPLHF.

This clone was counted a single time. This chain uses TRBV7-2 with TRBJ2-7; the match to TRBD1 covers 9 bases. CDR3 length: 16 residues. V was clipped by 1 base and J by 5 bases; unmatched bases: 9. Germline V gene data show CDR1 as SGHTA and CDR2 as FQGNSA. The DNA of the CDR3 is TGTGCCAGCAGCTTAGTGGTGGTGGACAGGGGCCACGAGCAGTACTTC. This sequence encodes CASSLVVVDRGHEQYF.

The CDR3 spells CASSPERGQPQHF. CDR3 bases: TGTGCCAGTAGTCCCGAAAGGGGACAGCCCCAGCATTTT. The chain recombines TRBV19 with TRBJ1-5, with D possibly matching TRBD1 (5 bases). Germline V CDR1 and CDR2: LNHDA, SQIVND (reference sequence). The CDR3 runs to 13 residues. Trimming took 5 bases from V and 7 from J, leaving 12 bases between them. The full variable domain, completed using reference TRBV19 and TRBJ1-5, is DGGITQSPKYLFRKEGQNVTLSCEQNLNHDAMYWYRQDPGQGLRLIYYSQIVNDFQKGDIAEGYSVSREKKESFPLTVTSAQKNPTAFYLCASSPERGQPQHFGDGTRLSIL.

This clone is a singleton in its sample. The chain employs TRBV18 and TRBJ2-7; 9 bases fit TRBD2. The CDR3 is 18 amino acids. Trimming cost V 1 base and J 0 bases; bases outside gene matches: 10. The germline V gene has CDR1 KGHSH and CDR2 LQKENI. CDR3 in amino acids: CASSPRRSSGGSSYEQYF. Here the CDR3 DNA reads TGTGCCAGCTCACCACGTAGGTCCAGCGGGGGGAGCTCCTACGAGCAGTACTTC.

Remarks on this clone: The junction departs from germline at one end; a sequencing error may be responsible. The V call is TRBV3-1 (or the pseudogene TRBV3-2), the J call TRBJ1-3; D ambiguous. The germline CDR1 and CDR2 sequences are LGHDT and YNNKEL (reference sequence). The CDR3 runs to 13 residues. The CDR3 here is CPCKNCSGNTIYF. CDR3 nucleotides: TGCCCCTGTAAAAACTGCTCTGGAAACACCATATATTTT.

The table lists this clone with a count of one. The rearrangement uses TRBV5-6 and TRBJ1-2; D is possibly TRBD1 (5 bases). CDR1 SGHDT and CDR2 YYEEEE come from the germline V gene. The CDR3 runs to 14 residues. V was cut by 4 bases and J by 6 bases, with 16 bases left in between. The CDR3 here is CASSLRRWGDGYTF. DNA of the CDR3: TGTGCCAGCAGCCTTAGACGGTGGGGGGATGGCTACACCTTC. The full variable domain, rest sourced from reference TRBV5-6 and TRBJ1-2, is DAGVTQSPTHLIKTRGQQVTLRCSPKSGHDTVSWYQQALGQGPQFIFQYYEEEERQRGNFPDRFSGHQFPNYSSELNVNALLLGDSALYLCASSLRRWGDGYTFGSGTRLTVV.

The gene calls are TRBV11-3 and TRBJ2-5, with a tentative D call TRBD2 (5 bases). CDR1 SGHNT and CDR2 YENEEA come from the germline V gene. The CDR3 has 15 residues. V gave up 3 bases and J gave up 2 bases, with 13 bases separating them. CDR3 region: CASSLRGQKQETQYF. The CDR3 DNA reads TGTGCCAGCAGCTTGCGAGGGCAGAAACAAGAGACCCAGTACTTC.

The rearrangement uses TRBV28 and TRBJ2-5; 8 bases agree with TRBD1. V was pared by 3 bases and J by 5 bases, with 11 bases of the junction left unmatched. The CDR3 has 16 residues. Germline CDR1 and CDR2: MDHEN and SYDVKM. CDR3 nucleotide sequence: TGTGCCAGCAGTTTGGCCAGGGGGCTCGACAGGGAGACCCAGTACTTC. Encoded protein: CASSLARGLDRETQYF.

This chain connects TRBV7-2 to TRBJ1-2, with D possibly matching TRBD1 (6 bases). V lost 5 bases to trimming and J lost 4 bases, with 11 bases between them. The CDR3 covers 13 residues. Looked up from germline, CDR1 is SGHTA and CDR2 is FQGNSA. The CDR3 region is CASSQRGGYGYTF. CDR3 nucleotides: TGTGCCAGCAGCCAAAGAGGGGGCTATGGCTACACCTTC.

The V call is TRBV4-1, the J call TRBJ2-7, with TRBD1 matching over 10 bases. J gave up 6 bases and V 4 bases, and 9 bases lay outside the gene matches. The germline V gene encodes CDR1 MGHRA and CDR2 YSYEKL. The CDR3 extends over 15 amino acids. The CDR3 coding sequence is TGCGCCAGCAGCCTAGGGGGACAGGGGATCGGCGAGCAGTACTTC. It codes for CASSLGGQGIGEQYF.

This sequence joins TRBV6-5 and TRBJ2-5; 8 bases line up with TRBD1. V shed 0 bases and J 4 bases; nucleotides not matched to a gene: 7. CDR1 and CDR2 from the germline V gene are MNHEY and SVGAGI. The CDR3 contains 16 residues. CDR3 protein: CASSYSTGEVVETQYF. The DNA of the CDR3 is TGTGCCAGCAGTTACTCGACAGGGGAGGTCGTAGAGACCCAGTACTTC.

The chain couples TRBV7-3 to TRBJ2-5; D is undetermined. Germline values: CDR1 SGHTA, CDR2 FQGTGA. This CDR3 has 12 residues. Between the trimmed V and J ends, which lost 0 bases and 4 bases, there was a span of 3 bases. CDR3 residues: CASSLTIETQYF. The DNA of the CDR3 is TGTGCCAGCAGCTTAACCATAGAGACCCAGTACTTC.

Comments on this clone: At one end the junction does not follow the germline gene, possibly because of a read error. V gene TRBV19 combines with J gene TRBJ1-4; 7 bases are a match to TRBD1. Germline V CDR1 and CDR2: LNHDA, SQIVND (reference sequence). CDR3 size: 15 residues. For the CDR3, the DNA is TGTGCCAGTAGTATCGACAGGGAAGGTAATGAAAACCTGTTTTTT. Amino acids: CASSIDREGNENLFF.

CDR3 DNA sequence: TGTGCCAGCAGCCAAGCCGGGGTATATGAAAAACTGTTTTTT. Translation: CASSQAGVYEKLFF. The chain recombines TRBV3-1 (or the pseudogene TRBV3-2) with TRBJ1-4; D uncertain. Looked up from germline, CDR1 is LGHDT and CDR2 is YNNKEL (reference sequence). The V gene lost 1 base and the J gene lost 6 bases, with 9 bases spanning the gap. This CDR3 is built from 14 residues.

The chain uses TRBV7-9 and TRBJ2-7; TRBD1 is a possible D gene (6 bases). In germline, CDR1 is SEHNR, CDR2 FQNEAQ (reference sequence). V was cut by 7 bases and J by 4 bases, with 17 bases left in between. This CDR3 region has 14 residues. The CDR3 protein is CASTPDGQSYEQYF. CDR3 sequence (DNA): TGTGCCAGCACCCCAGATGGACAGTCTTACGAGCAGTACTTC.

The DNA of the CDR3 is TGTGCCAGCAGCTTACTTAATCTAGCGGGAGCCGTCGCCGGGGAGCTGTTTTTT. Protein: CASSLLNLAGAVAGELFF. The chain links TRBV7-9 to TRBJ2-2; 10 bases fit TRBD2. This CDR3 is 18 amino acids long. Trimming at V came to 2 bases and at J to 6 bases, leaving 12 bases not matched to a gene. Per the germline V gene, CDR1 is SEHNR and CDR2 is FQNEAQ (reference sequence).

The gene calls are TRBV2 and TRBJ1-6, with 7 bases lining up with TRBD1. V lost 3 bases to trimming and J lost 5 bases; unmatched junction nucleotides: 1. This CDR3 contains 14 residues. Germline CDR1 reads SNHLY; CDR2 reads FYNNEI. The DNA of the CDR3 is TGTGCCAGCAGTGAGACAGGGAATAATTCACCCCTCCACTTT. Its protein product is CASSETGNNSPLHF. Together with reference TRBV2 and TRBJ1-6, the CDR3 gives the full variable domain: EPEVTQTPSHQVTQMGQEVILRCVPISNHLYFYWYRQILGQKVEFLVSFYNNEISEKSEIFDDQFSVERPDGSNFTLKIRSTKLEDSAMYFCASSETGNNSPLHFGNGTRLTVT.

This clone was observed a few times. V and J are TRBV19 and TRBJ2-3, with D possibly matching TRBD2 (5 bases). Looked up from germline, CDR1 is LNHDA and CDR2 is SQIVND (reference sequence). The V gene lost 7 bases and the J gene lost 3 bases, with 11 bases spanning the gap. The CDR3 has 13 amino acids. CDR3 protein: CASTSLGTDTQYF. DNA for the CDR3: TGTGCCAGTACTTCACTAGGGACAGATACGCAGTATTTT.